This T cell receptor (beta chain) was captured in a study of blood T cell repertoires in COVID-19. Study-level background: Samples representing acute and convalescent COVID-19 were sourced from the United States, Italy and Spain.

V was trimmed by 2 bases and J by 2 bases, leaving 15 bases between them. CDR3 length: 16 amino acids. Germline V gene sequence: CDR1 LGHNA, CDR2 YNFKEQ. Clones were sequenced by immunoSEQ multiplex PCR, and TCRdb holds only the in-frame ones, with some missing. The profile shows hundreds of thousands of clones, approximately 88% of them singletons. The receptor was derived from an older woman with COVID-19, enrolled during active disease. The specimen was peripheral blood. The chain uses TRBV4-2 and TRBJ2-5; weak D call: TRBD2 (5 bases). CDR3 region: CASSQLLRGGQETQYF. The CDR3 DNA follows: TGTGCCAGCAGCCAATTACTTCGGGGTGGGCAAGAGACCCAGTACTTC.